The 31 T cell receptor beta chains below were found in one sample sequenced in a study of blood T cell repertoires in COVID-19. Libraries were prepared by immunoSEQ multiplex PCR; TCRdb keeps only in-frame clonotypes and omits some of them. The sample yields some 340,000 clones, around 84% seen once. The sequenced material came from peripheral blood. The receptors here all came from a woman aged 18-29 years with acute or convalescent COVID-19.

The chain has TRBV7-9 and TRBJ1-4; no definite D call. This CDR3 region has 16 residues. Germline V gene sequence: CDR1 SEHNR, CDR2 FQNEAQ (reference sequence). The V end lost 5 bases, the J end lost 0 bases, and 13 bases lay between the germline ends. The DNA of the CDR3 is TGTGCCAGCAGCCCCCCTGACGGAGCAACTAATGAAAAACTGTTTTTT. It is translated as CASSPPDGATNEKLFF.

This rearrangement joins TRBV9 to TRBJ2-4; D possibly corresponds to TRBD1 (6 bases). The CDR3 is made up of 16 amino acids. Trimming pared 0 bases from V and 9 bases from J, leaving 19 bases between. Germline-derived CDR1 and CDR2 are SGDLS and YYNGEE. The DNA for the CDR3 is TGTGCCAGCAGCGTAGGTTTTGTGGGGGCCGGTGGCATTCAGTACTTC. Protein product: CASSVGFVGAGGIQYF. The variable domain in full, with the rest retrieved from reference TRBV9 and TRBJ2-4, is DSGVTQTPKHLITATGQRVTLRCSPRSGDLSVYWYQQSLDQGLQFLIQYYNGEERAKGNILERFSAQQFPDLHSELNLSSLELGDSALYFCASSVGFVGAGGIQYFGAGTRLSVL.

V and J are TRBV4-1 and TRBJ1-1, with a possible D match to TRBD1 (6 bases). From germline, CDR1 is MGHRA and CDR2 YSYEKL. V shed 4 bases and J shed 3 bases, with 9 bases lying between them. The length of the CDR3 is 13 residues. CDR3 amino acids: CASSREGDTEAFF. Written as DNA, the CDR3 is TGCGCCAGCAGCCGGGAGGGGGACACTGAAGCTTTCTTT.

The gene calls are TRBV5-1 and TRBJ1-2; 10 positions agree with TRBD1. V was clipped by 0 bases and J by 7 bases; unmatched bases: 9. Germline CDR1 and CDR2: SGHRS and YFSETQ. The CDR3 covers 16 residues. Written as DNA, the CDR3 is TGCGCCAGCAGCTTGGGACAGGGGGCGACTTCTGGTGGCTACACCTTC. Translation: CASSLGQGATSGGYTF. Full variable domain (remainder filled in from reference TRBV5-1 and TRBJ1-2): KAGVTQTPRYLIKTRGQQVTLSCSPISGHRSVSWYQQTPGQGLQFLFEYFSETQRNKGNFPGRFSGRQFSNSRSEMNVSTLELGDSALYLCASSLGQGATSGGYTFGSGTRLTVV.

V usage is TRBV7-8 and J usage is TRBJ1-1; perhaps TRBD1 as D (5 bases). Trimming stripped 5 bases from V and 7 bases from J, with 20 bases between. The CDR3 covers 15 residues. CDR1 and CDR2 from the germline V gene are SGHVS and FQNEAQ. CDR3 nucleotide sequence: TGTGCCAGCAGCCCAGCAGGGCAGGGAGGCTATGAAGCTTTCTTT. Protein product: CASSPAGQGGYEAFF.

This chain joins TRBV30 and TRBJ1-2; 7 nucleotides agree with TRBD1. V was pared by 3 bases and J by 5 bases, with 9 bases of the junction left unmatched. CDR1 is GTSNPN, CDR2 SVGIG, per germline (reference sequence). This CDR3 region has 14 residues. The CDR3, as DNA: TGTGCCTGGAGATACCGACAGGGCCGGTATGGCTACACCTTC. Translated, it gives CAWRYRQGRYGYTF.

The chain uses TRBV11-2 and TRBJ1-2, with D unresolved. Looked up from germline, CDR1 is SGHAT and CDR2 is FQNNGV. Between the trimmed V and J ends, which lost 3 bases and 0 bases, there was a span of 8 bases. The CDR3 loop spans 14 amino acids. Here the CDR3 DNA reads TGTGCCAGCAGCTTTAGTACAGCTAACTATGGCTACACCTTC. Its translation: CASSFSTANYGYTF.

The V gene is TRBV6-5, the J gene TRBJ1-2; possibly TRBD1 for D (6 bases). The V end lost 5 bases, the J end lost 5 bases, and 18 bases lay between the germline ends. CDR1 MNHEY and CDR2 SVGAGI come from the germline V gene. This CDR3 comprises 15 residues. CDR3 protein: CASSPSPTGAYGYTF. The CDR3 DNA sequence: TGTGCCAGCAGTCCCTCCCCGACAGGCGCTTATGGCTACACCTTC.

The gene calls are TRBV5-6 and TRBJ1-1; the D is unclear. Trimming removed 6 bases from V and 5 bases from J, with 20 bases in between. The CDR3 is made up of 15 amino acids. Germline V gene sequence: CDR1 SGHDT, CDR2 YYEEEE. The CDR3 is CASNPGFEARTEAFF. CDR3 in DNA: TGTGCCAGCAACCCTGGGTTCGAGGCGAGAACTGAAGCTTTCTTT.

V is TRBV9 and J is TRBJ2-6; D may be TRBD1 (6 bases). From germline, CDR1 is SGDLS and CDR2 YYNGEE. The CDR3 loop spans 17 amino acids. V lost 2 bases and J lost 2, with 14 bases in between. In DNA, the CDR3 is TGTGCCAGCAGCGTTTTCTGGACAGACCCTGGGGCCAACGTCCTGACTTTC. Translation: CASSVFWTDPGANVLTF.

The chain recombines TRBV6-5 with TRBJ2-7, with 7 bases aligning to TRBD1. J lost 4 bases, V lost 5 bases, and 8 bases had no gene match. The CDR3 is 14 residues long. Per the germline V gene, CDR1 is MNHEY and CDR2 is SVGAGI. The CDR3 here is CASSNRGRGYEQYF. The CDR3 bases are TGTGCCAGCAGTAACCGGGGCAGGGGGTACGAGCAGTACTTC.

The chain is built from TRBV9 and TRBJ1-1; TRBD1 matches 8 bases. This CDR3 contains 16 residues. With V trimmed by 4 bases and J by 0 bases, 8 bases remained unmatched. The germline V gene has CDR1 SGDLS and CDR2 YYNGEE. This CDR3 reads CASSSGQGRVNTEAFF. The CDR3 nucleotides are TGTGCCAGCAGCTCCGGACAGGGCAGGGTGAACACTGAAGCTTTCTTT.

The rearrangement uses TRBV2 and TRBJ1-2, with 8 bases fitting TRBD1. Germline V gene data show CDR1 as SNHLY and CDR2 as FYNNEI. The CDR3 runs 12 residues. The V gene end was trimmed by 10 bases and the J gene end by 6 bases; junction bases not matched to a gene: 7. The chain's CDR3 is CAITGQVDGYTF. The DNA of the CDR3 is TGTGCCATAACGGGACAGGTTGATGGCTACACCTTC.

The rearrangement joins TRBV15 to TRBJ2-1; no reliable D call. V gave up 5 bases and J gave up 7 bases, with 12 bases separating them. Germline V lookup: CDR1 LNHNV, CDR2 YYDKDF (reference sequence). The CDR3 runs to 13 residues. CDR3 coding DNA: TGTGCCACCAGCCGGCGGATGGAGAATGAGCAGTTCTTC. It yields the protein CATSRRMENEQFF.

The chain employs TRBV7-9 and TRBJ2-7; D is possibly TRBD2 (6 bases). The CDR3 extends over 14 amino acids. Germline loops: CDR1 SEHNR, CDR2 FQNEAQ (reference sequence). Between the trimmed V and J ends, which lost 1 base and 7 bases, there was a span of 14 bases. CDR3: CASSLDSNLAEQYF. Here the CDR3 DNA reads TGTGCCAGCAGCTTAGATTCGAATCTAGCGGAGCAGTACTTC.

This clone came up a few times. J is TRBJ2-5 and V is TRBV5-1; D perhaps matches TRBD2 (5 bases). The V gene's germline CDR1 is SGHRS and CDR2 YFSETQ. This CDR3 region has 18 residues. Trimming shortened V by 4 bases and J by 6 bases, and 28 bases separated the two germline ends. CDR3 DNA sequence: TGCGCCAGCAGCCCGGTAGGGTTGAGCGGTAGCCGTGGACAGACCCAGTACTTC. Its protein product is CASSPVGLSGSRGQTQYF.

CDR3 DNA sequence: TGTGCCTGGGGGAGGGACAGCATCTCTGGAAACACCATATATTTT. This codes for CAWGRDSISGNTIYF. V is TRBV30 and J is TRBJ1-3; 7 nucleotides match TRBD1. Germline CDR1 and CDR2: GTSNPN and SVGIG (reference sequence). The ends lost 5 bases at V and 0 bases at J; junction bases unmatched: 7. The CDR3 has 15 residues.

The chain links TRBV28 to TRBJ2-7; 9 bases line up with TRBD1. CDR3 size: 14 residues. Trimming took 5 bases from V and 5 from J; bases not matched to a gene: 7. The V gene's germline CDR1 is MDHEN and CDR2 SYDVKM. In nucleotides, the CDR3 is TGTGCCAGCAGTGACTCGTGGGACAGGGACGAGCAGTACTTC. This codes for CASSDSWDRDEQYF.

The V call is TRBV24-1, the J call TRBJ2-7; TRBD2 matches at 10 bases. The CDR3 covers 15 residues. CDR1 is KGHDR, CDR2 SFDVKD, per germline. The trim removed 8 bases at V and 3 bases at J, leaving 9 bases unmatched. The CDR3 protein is CATKVAGGPNYEQYF. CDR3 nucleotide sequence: TGTGCCACCAAGGTAGCGGGAGGTCCCAACTACGAGCAGTACTTC.

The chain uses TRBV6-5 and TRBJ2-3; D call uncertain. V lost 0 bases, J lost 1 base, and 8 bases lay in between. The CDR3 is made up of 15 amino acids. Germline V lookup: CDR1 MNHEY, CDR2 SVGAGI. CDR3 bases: TGTGCCAGCAGTTACTCCGACTGGGGCACAGATACGCAGTATTTT. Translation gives CASSYSDWGTDTQYF.

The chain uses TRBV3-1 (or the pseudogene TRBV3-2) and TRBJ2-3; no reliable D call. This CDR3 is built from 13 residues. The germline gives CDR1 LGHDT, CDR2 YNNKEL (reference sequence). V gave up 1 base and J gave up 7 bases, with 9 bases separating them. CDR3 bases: TGTGCCAGCAGCCAAGGAGCTCGCTATACGCAGTATTTT. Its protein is CASSQGARYTQYF.

The CDR3 region is CASSSGGGQGAGQPQHF. DNA for the CDR3: TGTGCCAGCAGCTCTGGGGGTGGACAGGGGGCGGGACAGCCCCAGCATTTT. This chain connects TRBV7-2 to TRBJ1-5, with 11 bases identical to TRBD1. V lost 4 bases to trimming and J lost 7 bases; unmatched junction nucleotides: 12. CDR3 length: 17 amino acids. The germline gives CDR1 SGHTA, CDR2 FQGNSA.

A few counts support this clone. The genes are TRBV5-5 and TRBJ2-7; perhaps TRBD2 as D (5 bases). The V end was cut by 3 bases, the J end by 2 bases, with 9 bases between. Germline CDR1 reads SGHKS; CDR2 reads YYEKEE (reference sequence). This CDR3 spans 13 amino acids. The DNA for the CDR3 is TGTGCCAGCAGCTATCGGGGTACCTACGAGCAGTACTTC. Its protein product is CASSYRGTYEQYF.

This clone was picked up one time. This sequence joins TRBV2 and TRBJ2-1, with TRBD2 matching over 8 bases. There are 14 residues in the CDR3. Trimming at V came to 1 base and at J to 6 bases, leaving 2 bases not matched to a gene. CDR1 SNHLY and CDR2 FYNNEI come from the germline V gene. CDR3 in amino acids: CASSEGAGANEQFF. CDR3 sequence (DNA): TGTGCCAGCAGTGAAGGAGCGGGAGCCAATGAGCAGTTCTTC.

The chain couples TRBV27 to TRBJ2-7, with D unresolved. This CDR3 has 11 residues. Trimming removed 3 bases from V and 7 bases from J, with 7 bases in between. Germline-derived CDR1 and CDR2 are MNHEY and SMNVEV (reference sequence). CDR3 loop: CASSFPREQYF. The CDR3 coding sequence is TGTGCCAGCAGTTTCCCGAGGGAGCAGTACTTC.

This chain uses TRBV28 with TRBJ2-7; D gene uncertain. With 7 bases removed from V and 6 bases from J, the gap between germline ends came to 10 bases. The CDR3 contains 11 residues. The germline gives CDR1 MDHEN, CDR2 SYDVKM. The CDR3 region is CASTSEVEQYF. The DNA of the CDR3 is TGTGCCAGCACCTCTGAGGTCGAGCAGTACTTC.

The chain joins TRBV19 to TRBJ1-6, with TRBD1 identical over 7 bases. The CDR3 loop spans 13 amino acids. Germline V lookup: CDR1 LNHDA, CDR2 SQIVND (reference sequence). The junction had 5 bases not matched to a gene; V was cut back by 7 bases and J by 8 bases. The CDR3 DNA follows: TGTGCCAGTACTGAGGGGGCGGATTCACCCCTCCACTTT. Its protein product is CASTEGADSPLHF.

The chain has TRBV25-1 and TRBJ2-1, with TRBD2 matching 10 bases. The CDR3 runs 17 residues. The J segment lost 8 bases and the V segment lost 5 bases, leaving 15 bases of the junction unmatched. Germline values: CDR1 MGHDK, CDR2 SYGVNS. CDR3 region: CASSSQTRAGGPDEQFF. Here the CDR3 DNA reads TGTGCCAGCAGTTCACAAACCCGAGCGGGAGGGCCGGATGAGCAGTTCTTC.

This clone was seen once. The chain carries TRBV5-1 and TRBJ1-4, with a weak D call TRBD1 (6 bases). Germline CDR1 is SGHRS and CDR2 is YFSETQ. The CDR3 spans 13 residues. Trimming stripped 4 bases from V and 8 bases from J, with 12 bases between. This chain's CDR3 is CASSPEGVEKLFF. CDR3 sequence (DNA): TGCGCCAGCAGCCCCGAGGGGGTCGAAAAACTGTTTTTT.

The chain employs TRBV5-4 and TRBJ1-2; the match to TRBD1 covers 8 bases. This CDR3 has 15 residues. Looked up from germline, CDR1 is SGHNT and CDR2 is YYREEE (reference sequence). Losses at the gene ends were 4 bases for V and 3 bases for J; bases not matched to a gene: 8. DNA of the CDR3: TGTGCCAGCAGCACTCCGGACAGGGTCTACTATGGCTACACCTTC. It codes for CASSTPDRVYYGYTF. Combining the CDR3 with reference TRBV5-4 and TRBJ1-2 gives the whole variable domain ETGVTQSPTHLIKTRGQQVTLRCSSQSGHNTVSWYQQALGQGPQFIFQYYREEENGRGNFPPRFSGLQFPNYSSELNVNALELDDSALYLCASSTPDRVYYGYTFGSGTRLTVV.

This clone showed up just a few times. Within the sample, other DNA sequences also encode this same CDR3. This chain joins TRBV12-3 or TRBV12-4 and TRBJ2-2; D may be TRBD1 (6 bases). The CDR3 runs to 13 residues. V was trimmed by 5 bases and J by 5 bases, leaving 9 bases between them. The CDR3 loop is CASSRGGTGELFF. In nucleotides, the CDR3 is TGTGCCAGCAGTCGAGGGGGAACCGGGGAGCTGTTTTTT.